The clone carrying this T cell receptor (beta chain) was picked up one time. The data stem from a study of blood T cell repertoires in COVID-19. At the level of the study: The United States, Italy and Spain were the sources of the acute and convalescent COVID-19 samples.

The CDR3 is 15 residues long. J gave up 0 bases and V 11 bases, and 12 bases lay outside the gene matches. Per germline, CDR1 MNHEY and CDR2 SVGAGI. Here immunoSEQ multiplex PCR was the method, and the copy in TCRdb shows in-frame clones only, minus some. The data show fewer than 350,000 clones, with about 82% seen just once and 4.1% held by the top ten. The material sequenced was peripheral blood. The TCR comes from a woman aged 45-65 years with active or convalescent COVID-19. V gene TRBV6-5 combines with J gene TRBJ2-7; TRBD2 agrees at 8 bases. CDR3: CAVRRAGGTSYEQYF. The CDR3 DNA is TGTGCCGTCCGAAGGGCGGGAGGCACCTCCTACGAGCAGTACTTC.